These 16 T cell receptor beta chains originate from one sample sequenced in a study of CD8+CD57+ T cells in acquired aplastic anemia (dated by TCRdb to the late 2010s). Patients chosen for sequencing had shown expansion of CD8+CD57+ cells by flow cytometry. Sequencer: Illumina HiSeq 2000. Genomic DNA served as template for TCR beta VDJ combination and CDR3 sequence profiling. The public sequencing data were trimmed at Q25 with fastp and processed into clonotypes with MiXCR by TCRdb, which kept only in-frame beta chains. CDR3 protein sequences are deduplicated, and each keeps its most common genes and DNA. Across this sample there are 130,000 or so distinct CDR3 sequences, with under 65% seen only once. The top ten clonotypes cover 25% to 30% of the sample. The sequenced sample consisted of sorted CD4+, CD8+, or CD8+CD57+ T cells (not recorded which) from PBMCs. All receptors come from a human donor with aplastic anemia.

This sequence joins TRBV15 and TRBJ2-3; 10 bases are shared with TRBD2. V lost 7 bases to trimming and J lost 3 bases; unmatched junction nucleotides: 7. The CDR3 contains 15 residues. The germline V gene encodes CDR1 LNHNV and CDR2 YYDKDF (reference sequence). The CDR3 DNA reads TGTGCCACCACCTGGCAGCGGGGGGGGACAGATACGCAGTATTTT. It specifies CATTWQRGGTDTQYF.

This chain connects TRBV4-2 to TRBJ1-2; 8 nucleotides agree with TRBD1. Germline CDR1 reads LGHNA; CDR2 reads YNFKEQ. V shed 5 bases, J shed 5 bases, and the junction held 7 bases outside the gene matches. This CDR3 comprises 14 residues. The CDR3 sequence: CASSDRTGRYGYTF. CDR3 nucleotides: TGTGCCAGCAGCGATCGGACAGGGAGGTATGGCTACACCTTC.

This clonotype has at least ten counts. The chain recombines TRBV10-3 with TRBJ2-3, with TRBD2 matching 8 bases. The V segment lost 0 bases and the J segment 5 bases; nucleotides outside the gene matches: 13. The CDR3 loop spans 18 amino acids. Germline CDR1 and CDR2: ENHRY and SYGVKD. Here the CDR3 reads CAISESTRGTSIIDTQYF. The CDR3 region has the DNA TGTGCCATCAGTGAGTCGACTCGGGGGACTAGTATTATAGATACGCAGTATTTT.

With regard to this clonotype: The junction differs from germline at one of its ends, possibly a read error. The rearrangement joins TRBV10-3 to TRBJ2-2; 11 nucleotides line up with TRBD1. Germline lookup yields CDR1 ENHRY and CDR2 SYGVKD. The CDR3 is 16 residues long. The CDR3 region has the DNA TGTGCCTTCAGACCCTGGGACAGGGGGGAAACCGGGGAGCTGTTTTTT. Translated, it gives CAFRPWDRGETGELFF.

The chain is built from TRBV30 and TRBJ2-5; 11 bases match TRBD1. Germline-derived CDR1 and CDR2 are GTSNPN and SVGIG (reference sequence). There are 17 residues in the CDR3. Germline trimming cut 2 bases from V and 1 base from J; bases unmatched to any gene: 9. CDR3 region: CAWSPGQGERAQETQYF. CDR3 DNA sequence: TGTGCCTGGAGTCCGGGACAGGGGGAGAGGGCCCAAGAGACCCAGTACTTC.

The chain is built from TRBV10-3 and TRBJ1-1; D is ambiguous. Trimming stripped 6 bases from V and 1 base from J, with 12 bases between. CDR3 length equals 14 residues. CDR1 and CDR2 (germline): ENHRY, SYGVKD. The CDR3 reads CAISEDGTNTEAFF. Written as DNA, the CDR3 is TGTGCCATCAGCGAAGACGGAACGAACACTGAAGCTTTCTTT.

V gene TRBV7-8 combines with J gene TRBJ2-1, with D tentatively TRBD1 (5 bases). CDR1 and CDR2 from the germline V gene are SGHVS and FQNEAQ. The CDR3 consists of 14 residues. The V end lost 5 bases, the J end lost 3 bases, and 11 bases lay between the germline ends. Here the CDR3 DNA reads TGTGCCAGCAGCGCCCGACAGCGCTACAATGAGCAGTTCTTC. Amino acid sequence: CASSARQRYNEQFF.

The chain uses TRBV5-1 and TRBJ1-2; D remains unclear. The CDR3 consists of 17 residues. Trimming took 0 bases from V and 4 from J, leaving 19 bases between them. Germline V gives CDR1 SGHRS, CDR2 YFSETQ. The CDR3 reads CASSLEVGQIVPYGYTF. DNA of the CDR3: TGCGCCAGCAGCTTGGAAGTCGGGCAGATCGTTCCCTATGGCTACACCTTC.

The V and J genes are TRBV15 and TRBJ1-3, with TRBD1 as a possible D gene (5 bases). Germline CDR1 and CDR2: LNHNV and YYDKDF (reference sequence). V was trimmed by 4 bases and J by 0 bases, leaving 10 bases between them. The CDR3 is 15 residues long. CDR3 in amino acids: CATSKTAFSGNTIYF. In nucleotides, the CDR3 is TGTGCCACCAGCAAGACAGCGTTCTCTGGAAACACCATATATTTT.

V usage is TRBV9 and J usage is TRBJ1-2, with 10 bases aligning to TRBD1. CDR1 and CDR2 (germline): SGDLS, YYNGEE. Trimming at V came to 0 bases and at J to 3 bases, leaving 5 bases not matched to a gene. The CDR3 runs 16 residues. The CDR3 here is CASSVVGTGVDYGYTF. The CDR3 nucleotides are TGTGCCAGCAGCGTAGTGGGGACAGGGGTCGACTATGGCTACACCTTC.

There are a few counts of this clonotype. The chain carries TRBV28 and TRBJ2-7; a weak D match, TRBD2 (6 bases). Germline CDR1 is MDHEN and CDR2 is SYDVKM. Trimming removed 1 base from V and 5 bases from J, with 12 bases in between. The CDR3 sequence is 14 residues long. Here the CDR3 DNA reads TGTGCCAGCAGTTTATCGGGAGATCCCCACGAGCAGTACTTC. Protein sequence: CASSLSGDPHEQYF.

The V and J genes are TRBV29-1 and TRBJ2-7; D is unclear. Trimming took 4 bases from V and 0 from J, leaving 7 bases between them. The CDR3 contains 12 residues. Germline V CDR1 and CDR2: SQVTM, ANQGSEA. For the CDR3, the DNA is TGCAGCGTTGGAGAGGACTCCTACGAGCAGTACTTC. Translating it yields CSVGEDSYEQYF.

The J gene is TRBJ2-5, the V gene TRBV2, with D possibly TRBD2 on 6 matching bases. CDR3 length: 14 residues. V lost 5 bases, J lost 2 bases, and 12 bases lay in between. Germline values: CDR1 SNHLY, CDR2 FYNNEI. The CDR3 here is CASSLNGLQETQYF. CDR3 coding DNA: TGTGCCAGCAGTTTAAACGGACTACAAGAGACCCAGTACTTC.

This clonotype was counted a few times. The genes are TRBV19 and TRBJ1-3; no clear D gene. The CDR3 spans 13 residues. Per the germline V gene, CDR1 is LNHDA and CDR2 is SQIVND (reference sequence). V was trimmed by 5 bases and J by 1 base, leaving 6 bases between them. CDR3 sequence reads: CASSYGSGNTIYF. CDR3 nucleotides: TGTGCCAGTAGTTATGGGTCTGGAAACACCATATATTTT.

This clonotype was recorded only once. The chain has TRBV7-6 and TRBJ2-3; D might be TRBD2 (5 bases). Germline V lookup: CDR1 SGHVS, CDR2 FNYEAQ. This CDR3 is built from 12 residues. V was shortened by 0 bases and J by 7 bases, with 5 bases between the two germline ends. CDR3 nucleotide sequence: TGTGCCAGCAGCTTAGCCGGGAATACGCAGTATTTT. Protein: CASSLAGNTQYF. Full variable domain (remainder filled in from reference TRBV7-6 and TRBJ2-3): GAGVSQSPRYKVTKRGQDVALRCDPISGHVSLYWYRQALGQGPEFLTYFNYEAQQDKSGLPNDRFSAERPEGSISTLTIQRTEQRDSAMYRCASSLAGNTQYFGPGTRLTVL.

The V gene is TRBV24-1, the J gene TRBJ2-7, with D unclear. Trimming removed 2 bases at V and 0 bases at J, with 10 bases between. In germline, CDR1 is KGHDR, CDR2 SFDVKD. The CDR3 length is 15 residues. CDR3 protein: CATSDSGPISYEQYF. The CDR3, as DNA: TGTGCCACCAGTGATTCCGGGCCGATCTCCTACGAGCAGTACTTC.